A single T cell receptor (beta chain) is shown here with its context. Its antigen is still unknown. Trimming left V 7 bases short and J 1 base short, with 10 bases between. The CDR3 length is 14 residues. Germline CDR1 and CDR2: MNHNS and SASEGT. The data derive from a study of cytomegalovirus exposure and HLA in healthy donors. PCR amplification relied on 60 Vbeta primers (plus 13 Jbeta primers). Data came from immunoSEQ multiplex PCR; TCRdb stores just in-frame clones and leaves some out. This sample has 40,000 or so clones, with 75% to 90% found just once. Regarding the study as a whole: Cytomegalovirus-associated TCR beta chains were listed, numbering roughly 150.

The sequence was collected from a woman aged 40 to 49 in good health and CMV-seropositive. The sample was PBMCs. The genes are TRBV6-1 and TRBJ1-4, with TRBD1 as a possible D gene (5 bases). CDR3 in amino acids: CASTPGITNEKLFF. CDR3 nucleotide sequence: TGTGCCAGCACTCCAGGGATAACTAATGAAAAACTGTTTTTT.